Below, 17 T cell receptor beta chains from the same sample are listed, as sequenced in a study of T cell responses to AZD1222 COVID-19 vaccine. Data came from immunoSEQ multiplex PCR; TCRdb stores just in-frame clones and leaves some out. The sample has about 110,000 clones; over 80% are singletons. The sequencing used peripheral blood, collected 28 days after the second AZD1222 dose. The receptor set was obtained from an adult who received the AZD1222 COVID-19 vaccine.

The chain combines TRBV19 with TRBJ2-2; 7 bases align to TRBD1. Germline V gene data show CDR1 as LNHDA and CDR2 as SQIVND (reference sequence). Trimming removed 8 bases from V and 4 bases from J; junction bases left unmatched: 7. The CDR3 length is 14 residues. The CDR3 here is CASSPGQFTGELFF. In DNA, the CDR3 is TGTGCCAGTTCCCCGGGACAGTTCACCGGGGAGCTGTTTTTT.

The V gene is TRBV27, the J gene TRBJ2-5; 8 nucleotides line up with TRBD2. Trimming at V came to 4 bases and at J to 4 bases, leaving 14 bases not matched to a gene. The germline V gene encodes CDR1 MNHEY and CDR2 SMNVEV (reference sequence). There are 17 residues in the CDR3. The CDR3 loop is CASSSHWAAGVVETQYF. Here the CDR3 DNA reads TGTGCCAGCAGTTCTCATTGGGCAGCGGGAGTAGTAGAGACCCAGTACTTC.

This sequence joins TRBV2 and TRBJ1-4; the D gene is possibly TRBD1 (5 bases). V was shortened by 9 bases and J by 7 bases, with 15 bases between the two germline ends. CDR1 and CDR2 from the germline V gene are SNHLY and FYNNEI. The CDR3 extends over 13 amino acids. CDR3 nucleotides: TGTGCCAGACAGGCCGGGTTTAGTGAAAAACTGTTTTTT. Amino acids: CARQAGFSEKLFF.

This rearrangement joins TRBV18 to TRBJ2-1, with 7 bases identical to TRBD2. This CDR3 spans 16 amino acids. The J segment lost 4 bases and the V segment lost 4 bases, leaving 10 bases of the junction unmatched. Germline values: CDR1 KGHSH, CDR2 LQKENI. CDR3 amino acids: CASSRYPSGPYNEQFF. For the CDR3, the DNA is TGTGCCAGCTCACGGTATCCTAGCGGACCTTACAATGAGCAGTTCTTC.

Here the CDR3 DNA reads TGTGCCAGCAGCTTTACGGGACAGCATAACTATGGCTACACCTTC. Translated: CASSFTGQHNYGYTF. The V gene is TRBV5-4, the J gene TRBJ1-2; the match to TRBD1 covers 7 bases. V lost 2 bases to trimming and J lost 1 base; unmatched junction nucleotides: 5. The CDR3 loop spans 15 amino acids. The germline V gene has CDR1 SGHNT and CDR2 YYREEE (reference sequence). Together with reference TRBV5-4 and TRBJ1-2, the CDR3 gives the full variable domain: ETGVTQSPTHLIKTRGQQVTLRCSSQSGHNTVSWYQQALGQGPQFIFQYYREEENGRGNFPPRFSGLQFPNYSSELNVNALELDDSALYLCASSFTGQHNYGYTFGSGTRLTVV.

The V and J genes are TRBV29-1 and TRBJ1-2; 8 bases map to TRBD1. The CDR3 has 13 amino acids. In germline, CDR1 is SQVTM, CDR2 ANQGSEA. The J segment lost 2 bases and the V segment lost 7 bases, leaving 6 bases of the junction unmatched. The CDR3 sequence: CSAQTGGNYGYTF. The CDR3 DNA reads as TGCAGCGCCCAAACAGGGGGAAACTATGGCTACACCTTC. Full variable domain (missing parts from reference TRBV29-1 and TRBJ1-2): SAVISQKPSRDICQRGTSLTIQCQVDSQVTMMFWYRQQPGQSLTLIATANQGSEATYESGFVIDKFPISRPNLTFSTLTVSNMSPEDSSIYLCSAQTGGNYGYTFGSGTRLTVV.

J is TRBJ2-1 and V is TRBV28; tentatively, D is TRBD2 (6 bases). V lost 4 bases and J 6 bases, leaving 7 bases between the germline ends. CDR1 MDHEN and CDR2 SYDVKM come from the germline V gene. This CDR3 region has 12 residues. CDR3 in amino acids: CASSYGGNEQFF. The CDR3 nucleotides read TGTGCCAGCAGTTACGGGGGCAATGAGCAGTTCTTC. Full variable domain (remainder filled in from reference TRBV28 and TRBJ2-1): DVKVTQSSRYLVKRTGEKVFLECVQDMDHENMFWYRQDPGLGLRLIYFSYDVKMKEKGDIPEGYSVSREKKERFSLILESASTNQTSMYLCASSYGGNEQFFGPGTRLTVL.

The J gene is TRBJ2-5, the V gene TRBV18, with 7 bases fitting TRBD2. Germline V gene data show CDR1 as KGHSH and CDR2 as LQKENI. Unmatched junction bases numbered 10, after V lost 4 bases and J lost 2 bases. The CDR3 length is 16 residues. Here the CDR3 reads CASSHLGTNLQETQYF. The CDR3 DNA reads TGTGCCAGCTCACACCTAGGGACTAACCTTCAAGAGACCCAGTACTTC.

This rearrangement joins TRBV4-1 to TRBJ2-1; 8 nucleotides match TRBD2. Trimming took 0 bases from V and 3 from J; bases not matched to a gene: 1. CDR1 and CDR2 (germline): MGHRA, YSYEKL. This CDR3 is built from 15 residues. The DNA for the CDR3 is TGCGCCAGCAGCCAAGAGGGACTAGGCTACAATGAGCAGTTCTTC. Its translation is CASSQEGLGYNEQFF.

This chain links TRBV29-1 with TRBJ1-2; D ambiguous. CDR3 size: 13 residues. V gave up 6 bases and J gave up 6 bases, with 17 bases separating them. Germline CDR1 reads SQVTM; CDR2 reads ANQGSEA. The CDR3, as DNA: TGCAGCGTCCAAAAGGGTGAAAGCCATGGCTACACCTTC. This gives the protein CSVQKGESHGYTF.

V and J are TRBV28 and TRBJ1-5, with D tentatively TRBD1 (5 bases). The CDR3 consists of 17 residues. CDR1 and CDR2 (germline): MDHEN, SYDVKM. Trimming took 3 bases from V and 0 from J, leaving 15 bases between them. Here the CDR3 DNA reads TGTGCCAGCAGTTTCCTACCCAGGGTACCTAGCAATCAGCCCCAGCATTTT. It is translated as CASSFLPRVPSNQPQHF.

The CDR3 protein is CASGGGSFYEQYF. The CDR3 nucleotides are TGTGCCAGCGGCGGGGGTAGTTTCTACGAGCAGTACTTC. This sequence joins TRBV28 and TRBJ2-7; 7 bases agree with TRBD2. Looked up from germline, CDR1 is MDHEN and CDR2 is SYDVKM. With 8 bases clipped from V and 3 bases from J, the junction kept 7 bases outside the gene matches. This CDR3 comprises 13 residues.

The rearrangement links TRBV9 to TRBJ2-1, with 9 bases matching TRBD1. Germline CDR1 and CDR2: SGDLS and YYNGEE. This CDR3 is built from 15 residues. V shed 2 bases and J 5 bases; nucleotides not matched to a gene: 5. This CDR3 is CASSVRTGDHNEQFF. CDR3 nucleotide sequence: TGTGCCAGCAGCGTCCGGACAGGGGACCACAATGAGCAGTTCTTC.

This clone was counted a few times. The gene calls are TRBV15 and TRBJ1-4, with TRBD1 identical over 7 bases. The germline V gene encodes CDR1 LNHNV and CDR2 YYDKDF (reference sequence). This CDR3 is built from 15 residues. After removal of 5 bases from V and 8 bases from J, the junction contained 11 bases not matched to a gene. The CDR3 DNA is TGTGCCACCAGCTTCGGGAGGACAGGAGGAGAAAAACTGTTTTTT. This sequence encodes CATSFGRTGGEKLFF. The full variable domain, in which reference TRBV15 and TRBJ1-4 provide the parts outside the CDR3, is DAMVIQNPRYQVTQFGKPVTLSCSQTLNHNVMYWYQQKSSQAPKLLFHYYDKDFNNEADTPDNFQSRRPNTSFCFLDIRSPGLGDTAMYLCATSFGRTGGEKLFFGSGTQLSVL.

This sequence joins TRBV12-5 and TRBJ2-5; 8 bases map to TRBD1. Germline assignment: CDR1 LGHNT and CDR2 FRNRAP. J was trimmed by 1 base and V by 1 base; bases with no gene match: 2. The CDR3 sequence is 15 residues long. CDR3: CASGLGGQVQETQYF. The CDR3 DNA sequence: TGTGCTAGTGGTTTGGGGGGACAGGTCCAAGAGACCCAGTACTTC.

The chain recombines TRBV18 with TRBJ2-7; D might be TRBD1 (6 bases). Looked up from germline, CDR1 is KGHSH and CDR2 is LQKENI. Trimming left V 3 bases short and J 0 bases short, with 12 bases between. The CDR3 is 15 amino acids. CDR3 region: CASSPRDTSSYEQYF. As DNA, the CDR3 is TGTGCCAGCTCACCCCGGGACACTTCCTCCTACGAGCAGTACTTC. The variable domain in full, with the rest retrieved from reference TRBV18 and TRBJ2-7, is NAGVMQNPRHLVRRRGQEARLRCSPMKGHSHVYWYRQLPEEGLKFMVYLQKENIIDESGMPKERFSAEFPKEGPSILRIQQVVRGDSAAYFCASSPRDTSSYEQYFGPGTRLTVT.

V usage is TRBV7-2 and J usage is TRBJ2-3, with D possibly being TRBD2 (5 bases). V was cut by 5 bases and J by 3 bases, with 15 bases left in between. CDR3 length: 15 residues. Per germline, CDR1 SGHTA and CDR2 FQGNSA. This chain's CDR3 is CASSPLPRGTDTQYF. CDR3 DNA: TGTGCCAGCAGCCCCTTACCCCGGGGAACAGATACGCAGTATTTT.